What follows are 27 T cell receptor beta chains derived from one specimen sequenced in a study of CD8 T cells in ankylosing spondylitis. TCRdb itself ran the 5' RACE reads through MiXCR, one entry per CDR3 protein. The sample records about 130,000 distinct CDR3 sequences, over 6% being singletons. Material for sequencing was blood, either unsorted or a sorted T cell fraction (not recorded which). These receptors came from a male donor with ankylosing spondylitis or in good health (not recorded which).

This clonotype was seen repeatedly, ten times or more. The chain uses TRBV3-1 and TRBJ2-7; 7 bases are shared with TRBD1. In germline, CDR1 is LGHDT, CDR2 YNNKEL (reference sequence). There are 17 residues in the CDR3. Trimming took 1 base from V and 2 from J; bases not matched to a gene: 11. The CDR3 DNA sequence: TGTGCCAGCAGCCAAGGGGGTCAGGACAGGTCGACCTACGAGCAGTACTTC. Protein sequence: CASSQGGQDRSTYEQYF.

This clonotype was detected ten times or more. The chain carries TRBV24-1 and TRBJ2-1; no reliable D call. The CDR3 spans 19 residues. Germline values: CDR1 KGHDR, CDR2 SFDVKD. V was pared by 0 bases and J by 0 bases, with 17 bases between. The CDR3 DNA sequence: TGTGCCACCAGTGATTTGAGTACAGAACCCGGTCACTCCTACAATGAGCAGTTCTTC. This gives the protein CATSDLSTEPGHSYNEQFF.

This clonotype was counted many times. The chain carries TRBV15 and TRBJ1-1; D unresolved. Trimming removed 0 bases at V and 10 bases at J, with 12 bases between. The CDR3 sequence is 13 residues long. CDR1 and CDR2 (germline): LNHNV, YYDKDF (reference sequence). The CDR3 protein is CATSRDLPDGAFF. The CDR3 bases are TGTGCCACCAGCAGAGATCTTCCAGACGGAGCTTTCTTT.

This clonotype was detected ten times or more. The V call is TRBV20-1, the J call TRBJ2-1; no clear D. Germline V lookup: CDR1 DFQATT, CDR2 SNEGSKA (reference sequence). V was clipped by 0 bases and J by 8 bases, with 14 bases between them. The CDR3 loop spans 14 amino acids. The CDR3 loop is CSARDLGPRDEQFF. CDR3 nucleotide sequence: TGCAGTGCTAGAGATCTTGGGCCGCGCGATGAGCAGTTCTTC.

This clonotype was recorded at least ten times. This chain joins TRBV29-1 and TRBJ2-6; D might be TRBD1 (6 bases). Germline CDR1 SQVTM, CDR2 ANQGSEA. V was shortened by 3 bases and J by 3 bases, with 12 bases between the two germline ends. The CDR3 runs to 15 residues. The CDR3 DNA follows: TGCAGCGTTGATGCCCGAGGGGGTGGGGCCAACGTCCTGACTTTC. Protein sequence: CSVDARGGGANVLTF.

Ten or more counts support this clonotype. The chain recombines TRBV5-1 with TRBJ2-3; D not certain. This CDR3 is built from 13 residues. V dropped 0 bases and J dropped 4 bases, with 6 bases sitting between them. CDR1 and CDR2 (germline): SGHRS, YFSETQ. In nucleotides, the CDR3 is TGCGCCAGCAGCTTGGAGGGTGCAGATACGCAGTATTTT. Its translation is CASSLEGADTQYF.

This clonotype was counted many times. The chain combines TRBV29-1 with TRBJ2-3; D is uncertain. This CDR3 contains 13 residues. CDR1 SQVTM and CDR2 ANQGSEA come from the germline V gene. V was shortened by 1 base and J by 3 bases, with 8 bases between the two germline ends. The chain's CDR3 is CSVEGVETDTQYF. The CDR3 bases are TGCAGCGTTGAAGGGGTTGAGACAGATACGCAGTATTTT.

This clonotype was observed at least ten times. The V gene is TRBV7-8, the J gene TRBJ2-5; D may be TRBD2 (7 bases). CDR3 length: 15 residues. With 1 base removed from V and 5 bases from J, the gap between germline ends came to 14 bases. Germline V lookup: CDR1 SGHVS, CDR2 FQNEAQ. The CDR3 DNA sequence: TGTGCCAGCAGCTTAGGTGGGGGGGCCCGGGAGACCCAGTACTTC. This gives the protein CASSLGGGARETQYF.

This clonotype was picked up many times. V is TRBV5-5 and J is TRBJ2-3, with TRBD1 as a possible D gene (5 bases). The germline gives CDR1 SGHKS, CDR2 YYEKEE (reference sequence). Trimming removed 1 base at V and 3 bases at J, with 12 bases between. The CDR3 is made up of 15 amino acids. CDR3 protein: CASSLKQDGTDTQYF. The CDR3 DNA reads TGTGCCAGCAGCTTGAAACAGGATGGTACAGATACGCAGTATTTT.

This clonotype was counted ten times or more. CDR3 bases: TGTGCCACCAGTGACCGGGGACAGGGTCTCAATGAGCAGTTCTTC. The encoded protein is CATSDRGQGLNEQFF. The V call is TRBV24-1, the J call TRBJ2-1; 9 nucleotides match TRBD1. The CDR3 is 15 amino acids. Germline CDR1 and CDR2: KGHDR and SFDVKD. V shed 4 bases, J shed 6 bases, and the junction held 6 bases outside the gene matches.

This clonotype was recorded at least ten times. CDR3 region: CASRSDRNTEAFF. CDR3 DNA sequence: TGCGCCAGCAGGTCGGACAGGAACACTGAAGCTTTCTTT. V usage is TRBV5-1 and J usage is TRBJ1-1, with D possibly TRBD1 on 6 matching bases. Germline V gene sequence: CDR1 SGHRS, CDR2 YFSETQ. The V end was cut by 5 bases, the J end by 1 base, with 9 bases between. The length of the CDR3 is 13 residues.

In this sample, this clonotype turned up many times. The V gene is TRBV20-1, the J gene TRBJ2-3; TRBD2 aligns across 12 bases. V shed 1 base, J shed 4 bases, and the junction held 3 bases outside the gene matches. Germline V lookup: CDR1 DFQATT, CDR2 SNEGSKA (reference sequence). This CDR3 region has 15 residues. The CDR3 loop is CSARVSSGGADTQYF. The CDR3, as DNA: TGCAGTGCTAGAGTGTCTAGCGGGGGGGCAGATACGCAGTATTTT.

This clonotype was detected many times. This chain connects TRBV5-1 to TRBJ2-1, with D perhaps TRBD1 (5 bases). With 4 bases removed from V and 6 bases from J, the gap between germline ends came to 17 bases. Germline values: CDR1 SGHRS, CDR2 YFSETQ. The CDR3 is made up of 15 amino acids. The CDR3 nucleotides read TGCGCCAGCAGCGGGGCCTTTGCTTCGGTCAATGAGCAGTTCTTC. This gives the protein CASSGAFASVNEQFF.

This chain connects TRBV20-1 to TRBJ1-5; TRBD1 is a possible D gene (6 bases). V shed 1 base and J shed 3 bases, with 22 bases lying between them. This CDR3 contains 18 residues. From germline, CDR1 is DFQATT and CDR2 SNEGSKA (reference sequence). CDR3: CSARAPRDKGYDNQPQHF. In nucleotides, the CDR3 is TGCAGTGCTAGAGCCCCCCGGGACAAGGGTTATGACAATCAGCCCCAGCATTTT.

Many counts were recorded for this clonotype. This chain connects TRBV7-3 to TRBJ2-1; D is unresolved. V was trimmed by 5 bases and J by 8 bases, leaving 13 bases between them. The CDR3 length is 13 residues. Looked up from germline, CDR1 is SGHTA and CDR2 is FQGTGA. The CDR3 DNA is TGTGCCAGCAGCCGCTGGGTGACCGATGAGCAGTTCTTC. This translates into CASSRWVTDEQFF.

This clonotype was picked up many times. The genes are TRBV3-1 and TRBJ2-3; D is possibly TRBD1 (6 bases). CDR3 length: 16 residues. V was trimmed by 4 bases and J by 1 base, leaving 15 bases between them. Germline CDR1 reads LGHDT; CDR2 reads YNNKEL (reference sequence). CDR3 protein: CASSLGPSGGTDTQYF. CDR3 coding DNA: TGTGCCAGCAGCCTAGGACCCTCAGGGGGCACAGATACGCAGTATTTT.

This chain links TRBV5-1 with TRBJ2-3; D remains unclear. Trimming took 6 bases from V and 9 from J, leaving 29 bases between them. CDR1 SGHRS and CDR2 YFSETQ come from the germline V gene. The CDR3 sequence is 17 residues long. As DNA, the CDR3 is TGCGCCAGCAAATTACGAACCCAGAGTTCTCCGGTCTCGACGCAGTATTTT. Translation gives CASKLRTQSSPVSTQYF. The full variable domain, completed using reference TRBV5-1 and TRBJ2-3, is KAGVTQTPRYLIKTRGQQVTLSCSPISGHRSVSWYQQTPGQGLQFLFEYFSETQRNKGNFPGRFSGRQFSNSRSEMNVSTLELGDSALYLCASKLRTQSSPVSTQYFGPGTRLTVL.

This clonotype was seen ten or more times. The genes are TRBV6-2 or TRBV6-3 and TRBJ2-2; 7 positions match TRBD2. The V segment lost 6 bases and the J segment 1 base; nucleotides outside the gene matches: 5. The germline gives CDR1 MNHEY, CDR2 SVGEGT. The CDR3 is made up of 15 amino acids. The CDR3 region is CASSMRGGNTGELFF. As DNA, the CDR3 is TGTGCCAGCAGCATGCGCGGGGGGAACACCGGGGAGCTGTTTTTT.

This clonotype was seen many times. The chain links TRBV7-9 to TRBJ2-7; TRBD1 matches at 11 bases. CDR1 is SEHNR and CDR2 is FQNEAQ in the germline V gene (reference sequence). Trimming at V came to 4 bases and at J to 4 bases, leaving 6 bases not matched to a gene. The CDR3 length is 15 residues. The chain's CDR3 is CASSSPGQGEYEQYF. As DNA, the CDR3 is TGTGCCAGCAGCTCGCCGGGACAGGGGGAATACGAGCAGTACTTC.

Many counts were recorded for this clonotype. The chain employs TRBV5-1 and TRBJ2-7; tentatively, D is TRBD1 or TRBD2 (6 bases each). The CDR3 totals 16 residues. Trimming stripped 0 bases from V and 4 bases from J, with 17 bases between. Germline lookup yields CDR1 SGHRS and CDR2 YFSETQ. CDR3 amino acids: CASSLDDRGLKYEQYF. CDR3 in DNA: TGCGCCAGCAGCTTGGATGATCGGGGGCTAAAGTACGAGCAGTACTTC.

This clonotype was seen ten or more times. The chain links TRBV20-1 to TRBJ2-3; D unresolved. This CDR3 is 13 amino acids long. Germline-derived CDR1 and CDR2 are DFQATT and SNEGSKA (reference sequence). The V end lost 0 bases, the J end lost 3 bases, and 7 bases lay between the germline ends. CDR3 sequence (DNA): TGCAGTGCTAGAGATCGGCCAACAGATACGCAGTATTTT. Translating gives CSARDRPTDTQYF.

A word on this clonotype: A single base separates this from a much larger clone, so it may be a read error. This chain connects TRBV7-3 to TRBJ2-5; maybe TRBD1 (6 bases). The end of the DNA aligns better with TRBJ2-1, so the J call may be wrong. From germline, CDR1 is SGHTA and CDR2 FQGTGA. The CDR3 spans 13 residues. CDR3 residues: CASSLLRGETQFF. For the CDR3, the DNA is TGTGCCAGCAGCTTACTCAGGGGTGAGACCCAGTTCTTC.

This clonotype has at least ten counts. V is TRBV20-1 and J is TRBJ1-2; D uncertain. V was pared by 0 bases and J by 4 bases, with 18 bases between. This CDR3 is built from 16 residues. Germline CDR1 reads DFQATT; CDR2 reads SNEGSKA (reference sequence). This CDR3 is CSARDRRAERTYGYTF. The CDR3 DNA reads as TGCAGTGCTAGAGATCGTAGGGCAGAGCGTACCTATGGCTACACCTTC.

This clonotype was recorded at least ten times. V gene TRBV12-3 or TRBV12-4 combines with J gene TRBJ1-2, with 10 nucleotides matching TRBD1. J was trimmed by 1 base and V by 5 bases; bases with no gene match: 4. This CDR3 is 15 amino acids long. The CDR3 sequence: CASSIRDRGNYGYTF. Here the CDR3 DNA reads TGTGCCAGCAGTATTCGGGACAGGGGTAACTATGGCTACACCTTC.

The chain employs TRBV20-1 and TRBJ1-1, with D possibly matching TRBD1 (6 bases). The CDR3 contains 12 residues. CDR1 and CDR2 (germline): DFQATT, SNEGSKA (reference sequence). The germline V and J ends were trimmed by 6 bases and 2 bases, with 10 bases remaining between them. This CDR3 reads CSAYRANTEAFF. DNA for the CDR3: TGCAGTGCCTACAGGGCAAACACTGAAGCTTTCTTT.

The DNA for the CDR3 is TGCAGTGCTAGAGAAAAGGTCATAGAAGCTTTCTTT. Its protein product is CSAREKVIEAFF. The chain has TRBV20-1 and TRBJ1-1; D unclear. Trimming pared 0 bases from V and 8 bases from J, leaving 10 bases between. Germline V gene sequence: CDR1 DFQATT, CDR2 SNEGSKA (reference sequence). The length of the CDR3 is 12 residues.

This clonotype has at least ten counts. V and J are TRBV7-9 and TRBJ2-7; D is possibly TRBD1 (6 bases). The germline CDR1 and CDR2 sequences are SEHNR and FQNEAQ (reference sequence). Trimming took 1 base from V and 6 from J, leaving 16 bases between them. The CDR3 contains 15 residues. Here the CDR3 reads CASSLVETGLGEQYF. The DNA for the CDR3 is TGTGCCAGCAGCTTAGTCGAAACAGGGTTGGGCGAGCAGTACTTC.